This TCR beta chain stems from a study of PD-L1 blockade in urothelial cancer. Study summary: Bladder-origin urothelial cancer in males covered most of the roughly 29 patients. A median of 141,255 T cells was found in the blood samples.

Time point of the sample: peripheral blood 6 weeks after treatment start. Urothelial carcinoma, locally advanced or metastatic, affected the patients. For each patient, 1 to 8 samples were obtained, pretreatment and on-treatment. The CDR3 runs 15 residues. V lost 6 bases, J lost 4 bases, and 18 bases lay in between. From germline, CDR1 is MDHEN and CDR2 SYDVKM. Sequencing used immunoSEQ multiplex PCR; TCRdb keeps in-frame clones, though not all of them. The sample contains about 25,000 clones, approximately 86% of which appear only once. Specimen: PBMCs, collected around atezolizumab (anti-PD-L1) treatment. The origin of this receptor is an older man with urothelial cancer. The genes are TRBV28 and TRBJ1-2, with D perhaps TRBD1 (6 bases). CDR3 nucleotides: TGTGCCAGCAGGATACTTGGACAGACCTCCTATGGCTACACCTTC. Amino acids: CASRILGQTSYGYTF.